This T cell receptor beta chain is from a study of Graves' ophthalmopathy and Graves' hyperthyroidism. As the template, RNA transcripts were used to amplify TCR beta CDR3 regions. First-round RT-PCR used HTBI primers; second-round multiplex PCR followed. TCRdb processed the multiplex PCR reads anew with MiXCR; each CDR3 protein has one entry. The data hold 500,000 to 800,000 distinct CDR3 sequences, with over 40% observed a single time. This clonotype was seen at least ten times. Germline values: CDR1 SEHNR, CDR2 FQNEAQ (reference sequence). The CDR3 totals 14 residues. Trimming removed 2 bases at V and 1 base at J, with 8 bases between. PBMCs came from roughly 10 ml of fresh peripheral blood.

This clonotype was obtained from an adult man with Graves' ophthalmopathy. The V and J genes are TRBV7-9 and TRBJ1-1; D uncertain. The sample taken for sequencing was peripheral blood. The CDR3 reads CASSLFRRNTEAFF. CDR3 nucleotide sequence: TGTGCCAGCAGCTTATTCAGAAGGAACACTGAAGCTTTCTTT.